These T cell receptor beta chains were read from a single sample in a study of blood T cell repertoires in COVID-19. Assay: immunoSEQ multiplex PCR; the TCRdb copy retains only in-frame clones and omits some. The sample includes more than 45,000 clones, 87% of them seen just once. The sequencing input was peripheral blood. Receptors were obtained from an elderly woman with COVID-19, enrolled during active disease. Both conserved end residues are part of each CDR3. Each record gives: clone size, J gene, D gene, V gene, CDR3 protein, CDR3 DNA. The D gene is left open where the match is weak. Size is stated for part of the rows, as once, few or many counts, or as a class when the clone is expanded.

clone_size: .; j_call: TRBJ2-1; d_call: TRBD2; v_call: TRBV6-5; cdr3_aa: CASSYGPGAGGYEQFF; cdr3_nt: TGTGCCAGCAGTTACGGTCCTGGAGCGGGAGGGTATGAGCAGTTCTTC
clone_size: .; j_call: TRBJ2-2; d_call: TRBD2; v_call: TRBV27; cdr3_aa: CASRRPLSGGRTGELFF; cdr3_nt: TGTGCCAGCCGCAGGCCACTAAGCGGGGGGCGCACCGGGGAGCTGTTTTTT
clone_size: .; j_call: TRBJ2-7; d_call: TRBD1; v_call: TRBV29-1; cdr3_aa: CSVSRDRGTYEQYF; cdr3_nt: TGCAGCGTGTCCCGGGACAGGGGGACCTACGAGCAGTACTTC
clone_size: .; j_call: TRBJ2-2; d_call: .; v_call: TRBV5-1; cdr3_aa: CASSPGSSNTGELFF; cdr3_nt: TGCGCCAGCAGCCCTGGCAGTTCGAACACCGGGGAGCTGTTTTTT
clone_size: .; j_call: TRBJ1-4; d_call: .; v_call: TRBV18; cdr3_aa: CASSRNQDEKLFF; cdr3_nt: TGTGCCAGCTCACGCAACCAGGATGAAAAACTGTTTTTT
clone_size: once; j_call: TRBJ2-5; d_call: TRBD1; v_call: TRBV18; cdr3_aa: CASSPAGGGTETQYF; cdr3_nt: TGTGCCAGCTCACCGGCAGGGGGCGGGACGGAGACCCAGTACTTC
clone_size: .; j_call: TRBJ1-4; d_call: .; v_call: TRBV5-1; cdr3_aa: CASSLALGRREKLFF; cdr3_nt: TGCGCCAGCAGCTTGGCCTTGGGGCGTAGGGAAAAACTGTTTTTT
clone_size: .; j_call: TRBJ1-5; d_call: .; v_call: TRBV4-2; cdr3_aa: CASSQEWQVNQPQHF; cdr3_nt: TGTGCCAGCAGCCAAGAGTGGCAAGTCAATCAGCCCCAGCATTTT
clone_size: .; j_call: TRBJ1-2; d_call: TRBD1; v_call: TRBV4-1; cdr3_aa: CASSQETGGPNYGYTF; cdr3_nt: TGCGCCAGCAGCCAAGAAACAGGGGGACCCAACTATGGCTACACCTTC
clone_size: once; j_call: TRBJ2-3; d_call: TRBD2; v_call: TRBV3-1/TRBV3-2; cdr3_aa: CASRSTSGGADTQYF; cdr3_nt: TGTGCCAGCAGGTCGACTAGCGGGGGCGCAGATACGCAGTATTTT
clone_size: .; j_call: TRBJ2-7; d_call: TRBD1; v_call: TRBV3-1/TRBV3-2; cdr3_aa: CASSRDRLDEQYF; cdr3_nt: TGTGCCAGCAGCCGGGACAGGTTAGACGAGCAGTACTTC
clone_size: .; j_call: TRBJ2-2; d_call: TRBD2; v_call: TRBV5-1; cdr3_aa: CASSLPASGGSELFF; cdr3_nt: TGCGCCAGCAGCTTGCCGGCTAGCGGGGGCTCGGAGCTGTTTTTT
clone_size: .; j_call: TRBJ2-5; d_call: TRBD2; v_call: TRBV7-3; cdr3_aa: CASSPGAGGVETQYF; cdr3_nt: TGTGCCAGCAGTCCCGGAGCGGGGGGGGTGGAGACCCAGTACTTC
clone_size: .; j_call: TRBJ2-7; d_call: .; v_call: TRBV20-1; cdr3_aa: CSASGQLSYEQYF; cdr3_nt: TGCAGTGCTAGTGGACAATTATCCTACGAGCAGTACTTC
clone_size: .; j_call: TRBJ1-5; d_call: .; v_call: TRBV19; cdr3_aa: CASSIEGGYNQPQHF; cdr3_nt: TGTGCCAGTAGTATAGAAGGAGGATACAATCAGCCCCAGCATTTT
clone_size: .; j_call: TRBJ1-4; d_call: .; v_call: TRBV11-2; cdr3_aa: CASSLGTVNNEKLFF; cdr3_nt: TGTGCCAGCAGCTTAGGGACAGTGAATAATGAAAAACTGTTTTTT
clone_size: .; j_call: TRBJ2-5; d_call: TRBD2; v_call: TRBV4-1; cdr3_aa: CASSQELAATYQETQYF; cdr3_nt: TGCGCCAGCAGCCAAGAACTAGCGGCGACGTACCAAGAGACCCAGTACTTC
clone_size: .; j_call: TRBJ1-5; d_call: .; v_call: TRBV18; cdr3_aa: CASSPGQISNQPQHF; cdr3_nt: TGTGCCAGCTCACCAGGGCAGATTAGCAATCAGCCCCAGCATTTT
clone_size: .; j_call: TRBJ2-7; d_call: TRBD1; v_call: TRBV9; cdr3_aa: CASSLGQGQGAYEQYF; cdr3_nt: TGTGCCAGCAGCCTAGGCCAAGGACAGGGTGCCTACGAGCAGTACTTC
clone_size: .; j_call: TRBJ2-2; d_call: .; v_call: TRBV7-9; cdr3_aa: CASSFPATGSNTGELFF; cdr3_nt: TGTGCCAGCAGCTTTCCCGCGACAGGTTCGAACACCGGGGAGCTGTTTTTT
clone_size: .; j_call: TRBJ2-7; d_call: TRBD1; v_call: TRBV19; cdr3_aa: CASSTTGVYEQYF; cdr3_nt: TGTGCCAGTAGTACCACAGGGGTCTACGAGCAGTACTTC